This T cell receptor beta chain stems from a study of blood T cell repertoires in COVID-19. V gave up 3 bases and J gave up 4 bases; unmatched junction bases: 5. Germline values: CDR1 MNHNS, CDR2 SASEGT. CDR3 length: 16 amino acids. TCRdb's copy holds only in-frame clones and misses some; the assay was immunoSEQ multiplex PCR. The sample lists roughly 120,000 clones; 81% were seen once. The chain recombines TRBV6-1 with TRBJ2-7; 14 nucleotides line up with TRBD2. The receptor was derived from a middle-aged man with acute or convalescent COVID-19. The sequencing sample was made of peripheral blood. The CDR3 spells CASSDLGTSGGYEQYV. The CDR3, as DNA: TGTGCCAGCAGTGACCTCGGGACTAGCGGGGGTTACGAGCAGTACGTC.